This is a list of T cell receptor beta chains from one sample in a study of technical replicates of blood from several donors. This table comes from immunoSEQ multiplex PCR, and its TCRdb copy is limited to in-frame clones, with some not included. This table holds around 68,000 clones, 95% to 97% found once. Sequencing was carried out using T cells isolated from PBMCs. The receptors were gathered from a human donor in good health. CDR3s include the opening cysteine and the closing phenylalanine or tryptophan. The order of the fields is CDR3 length, J gene, V gene, D gene, clone size, CDR3 DNA, CDR3 protein. The D gene is left open where the match is weak. Clone size is not always given. Where it is, it says once, few, many or a class for expanded clones.

CDR3 length: 16; J gene: TRBJ2-5; V gene: TRBV11-2; D gene: TRBD1; clone size: -; CDR3 DNA: TGTGCCAGCAGCTTTTCCCTCGCGACAGGGTCGGAGACCCAGTACTTC; CDR3 protein: CASSFSLATGSETQYF
CDR3 length: 14; J gene: TRBJ1-1; V gene: TRBV7-9; D gene: -; clone size: -; CDR3 DNA: TGTGCCAGCAGCTTAGAACAGGGTTCCACTGAAGCTTTCTTT; CDR3 protein: CASSLEQGSTEAFF
CDR3 length: 13; J gene: TRBJ2-3; V gene: TRBV27; D gene: -; clone size: -; CDR3 DNA: TGTGCCAGCAGTTTTTTTGGGGCGGATACGCAGTATTTT; CDR3 protein: CASSFFGADTQYF
CDR3 length: 16; J gene: TRBJ2-2; V gene: TRBV9; D gene: -; clone size: -; CDR3 DNA: TGTGCCAGCAGCGTCCCCCAGGGTGGGGTCACCGGGGAGCTGTTTTTT; CDR3 protein: CASSVPQGGVTGELFF
CDR3 length: 14; J gene: TRBJ1-1; V gene: TRBV13; D gene: TRBD1; clone size: -; CDR3 DNA: TGTGCCAGCAGCGGCCACAGGGGGAACACTGAAGCTTTCTTT; CDR3 protein: CASSGHRGNTEAFF
CDR3 length: 22; J gene: TRBJ2-1; V gene: TRBV4-3; D gene: TRBD2; clone size: -; CDR3 DNA: TGCGCCAGCAGCCACTTTCTCCCCACGGGACATGGGACTAGCGGGAGGTCTAATGAGCAGTTCTTC; CDR3 protein: CASSHFLPTGHGTSGRSNEQFF
CDR3 length: 12; J gene: TRBJ1-1; V gene: TRBV25-1; D gene: TRBD1; clone size: -; CDR3 DNA: TGTGCCAGCAGTGCCTTGGACAGGCGGGCTTTCTTT; CDR3 protein: CASSALDRRAFF
CDR3 length: 12; J gene: TRBJ2-7; V gene: TRBV2; D gene: -; clone size: -; CDR3 DNA: TGTGCCAGCAGCGGCGGGACCTACGAGCAGTACTTC; CDR3 protein: CASSGGTYEQYF
CDR3 length: 16; J gene: TRBJ2-7; V gene: TRBV4-2; D gene: -; clone size: -; CDR3 DNA: TGTGCCAGCAGCCAAGCGACGCCCTACAGCCCATACGAGCAGTACTTC; CDR3 protein: CASSQATPYSPYEQYF
CDR3 length: 18; J gene: TRBJ2-1; V gene: TRBV7-2; D gene: -; clone size: -; CDR3 DNA: TGTGCCAGCAGCTTAGTCAATCTACTAGAGGAGGAGTACAATGAGCAGTTCTTC; CDR3 protein: CASSLVNLLEEEYNEQFF
CDR3 length: 13; J gene: TRBJ2-7; V gene: TRBV30; D gene: -; clone size: -; CDR3 DNA: TGTGCCTGGAGTTTGGGAGAAGGCAACGAGCAGTACTTC; CDR3 protein: CAWSLGEGNEQYF
CDR3 length: 14; J gene: TRBJ2-2; V gene: TRBV5-1; D gene: -; clone size: -; CDR3 DNA: TGCGCCAGCAGTTGGGCAGGGGACACCGGGGAGCTGTTTTTT; CDR3 protein: CASSWAGDTGELFF
CDR3 length: 15; J gene: TRBJ1-4; V gene: TRBV6-5; D gene: -; clone size: -; CDR3 DNA: TGTGCCAGCAGATTGACGACCGGGGCTAATGAAAAACTGTTTTTT; CDR3 protein: CASRLTTGANEKLFF
CDR3 length: 13; J gene: TRBJ2-4; V gene: TRBV4-2; D gene: -; clone size: -; CDR3 DNA: TGTGCCAGCAGCCATAACAGGATGGACATTCAGTACTTC; CDR3 protein: CASSHNRMDIQYF
CDR3 length: 13; J gene: TRBJ2-7; V gene: TRBV7-8; D gene: -; clone size: -; CDR3 DNA: TGTGCCAGCAGCTTAGTAACGGTCTACGAGCAGTACTTC; CDR3 protein: CASSLVTVYEQYF
CDR3 length: 14; J gene: TRBJ2-5; V gene: TRBV11-3; D gene: -; clone size: -; CDR3 DNA: TGTGCCAGCAGCTTTGAGCGTGAGTCAGAGACCCAGTACTTC; CDR3 protein: CASSFERESETQYF
CDR3 length: 17; J gene: TRBJ1-5; V gene: TRBV6-1; D gene: -; clone size: -; CDR3 DNA: TGTGCCAGCAGTGGCTCTGGAGGGGTCTTAAGCAATCAGCCCCAGCATTTT; CDR3 protein: CASSGSGGVLSNQPQHF
CDR3 length: 15; J gene: TRBJ2-7; V gene: TRBV25-1; D gene: TRBD1; clone size: -; CDR3 DNA: TGTGCCAGCAGTGACGGTAGAGGACAGGGGGACGAGCAGTACTTC; CDR3 protein: CASSDGRGQGDEQYF
CDR3 length: 10; J gene: TRBJ2-1; V gene: TRBV2; D gene: -; clone size: -; CDR3 DNA: TGTGCCAGCAGTGCGAATGAGCAGTTCTTC; CDR3 protein: CASSANEQFF
CDR3 length: 11; J gene: TRBJ1-2; V gene: TRBV29-1; D gene: -; clone size: -; CDR3 DNA: TGCAGCGGTCAGGGATCCGATGGCTACACCTTC; CDR3 protein: CSGQGSDGYTF
CDR3 length: 15; J gene: TRBJ2-3; V gene: TRBV11-3; D gene: -; clone size: -; CDR3 DNA: TGTGCCAGCAGCTTAAGTGAGGCACTCACAGATACGCAGTATTTT; CDR3 protein: CASSLSEALTDTQYF
CDR3 length: 16; J gene: TRBJ1-5; V gene: TRBV7-6; D gene: -; clone size: -; CDR3 DNA: TGTGCCAGCAGCGCCTACGACGGACACAACAATCAGCCCCAGCATTTT; CDR3 protein: CASSAYDGHNNQPQHF
CDR3 length: 11; J gene: TRBJ2-5; V gene: TRBV2; D gene: -; clone size: -; CDR3 DNA: TGTGCCAGCAGCCGGACTGAGACCCAGTACTTC; CDR3 protein: CASSRTETQYF
CDR3 length: 17; J gene: TRBJ1-1; V gene: TRBV28; D gene: TRBD1; clone size: -; CDR3 DNA: TGTGCCAGCAGGCACCCGAGGACAGGGGGAGTGAACACTGAAGCTTTCTTT; CDR3 protein: CASRHPRTGGVNTEAFF
CDR3 length: 14; J gene: TRBJ2-1; V gene: TRBV29-1; D gene: TRBD2; clone size: -; CDR3 DNA: TGCAGCGTTTATCCGGGACTAGCGGTCTCTGAGCAGTTCTTC; CDR3 protein: CSVYPGLAVSEQFF
CDR3 length: 16; J gene: TRBJ2-5; V gene: TRBV4-1; D gene: TRBD2; clone size: once; CDR3 DNA: TGCGCCAGCAGCCTCGCTAGCGGGAGGGAGGGTGAGACCCAGTACTTC; CDR3 protein: CASSLASGREGETQYF
CDR3 length: 15; J gene: TRBJ2-3; V gene: TRBV4-2; D gene: -; clone size: once; CDR3 DNA: TGTGCCAGCAGCCAAGTTAGCGTAAACACAGATACGCAGTATTTT; CDR3 protein: CASSQVSVNTDTQYF
CDR3 length: 14; J gene: TRBJ2-2; V gene: TRBV11-3; D gene: -; clone size: -; CDR3 DNA: TGTGCCAGCAGCTTAGGTCGGGAGACCGGGGAGCTGTTTTTT; CDR3 protein: CASSLGRETGELFF
CDR3 length: 16; J gene: TRBJ2-7; V gene: TRBV10-1; D gene: TRBD1; clone size: -; CDR3 DNA: TGCGCCAGCAGTTCCAGCGGACAGGGCCCAGCCTACGAGCAGTACTTC; CDR3 protein: CASSSSGQGPAYEQYF
CDR3 length: 17; J gene: TRBJ2-3; V gene: TRBV5-1; D gene: TRBD1; clone size: -; CDR3 DNA: TGCGCCAGCAGCTTGACGACAGGGGCCACCCCCACAGATACGCAGTATTTT; CDR3 protein: CASSLTTGATPTDTQYF
CDR3 length: 14; J gene: TRBJ1-2; V gene: TRBV29-1; D gene: -; clone size: -; CDR3 DNA: -; CDR3 protein: CSVEDWVGQGAETF